This T cell receptor (beta chain) was sequenced for a study of Tregs in tolerant kidney transplant recipients. Whole-study context: Recipients received nonmyeloablative bone marrow transplants from related graft donors, with transient mixed chimerism. Broader study findings: Findings come from small patient numbers and require larger validation.

Looked up from germline, CDR1 is SGHKS and CDR2 is YYEKEE (reference sequence). Trimming left V 2 bases short and J 0 bases short, with 8 bases between. CDR3 length: 14 amino acids. Libraries were prepared by immunoSEQ multiplex PCR; TCRdb keeps only in-frame clonotypes and omits some of them. The sample lists about 110,000 clones; 90% were seen once. Thawed PBMCs were FACS-sorted into unstimulated CD4+CD25+CD127- regulatory T cells, CD4+CD25- non-regulatory cells, CD4 and CD8 cells. For this clone: Its antigen is unidentified.

Sample: CD4+ T cells from blood, taken before the transplant. The source is a human donor who received a combined kidney and bone marrow transplant. The chain recombines TRBV5-5 with TRBJ1-1, with a tentative D call TRBD1 (5 bases). For the CDR3, the DNA is TGTGCCAGCAGCTTAGGGGCCCTGAACACTGAAGCTTTCTTT. It specifies CASSLGALNTEAFF.